This T cell receptor beta chain appears in the sequencing data of a study of CD8 T cells in Susac syndrome. Study-wide points: The authors acknowledged that their TCR sequencing and HLA analysis involved a relatively small number of individuals.

Peripheral blood CD8+ and CD4+ T cells were profiled by TCR beta sequencing. While CD8+ and CD4+ T cells were isolated negatively, TEMRA cells were enriched by FACS. This clonotype occurred a few times. Its antigen is unidentified. It was with random hexamers that about 0.45 to 1 ug RNA was reverse transcribed. Amplification of TCR beta CDR3 across 54 Vbeta and 13 Jbeta was performed with immunoSEQ multiplex PCR. One entry per CDR3 protein, called by TCRdb with MiXCR from the immunoSEQ multiplex PCR reads. The sample records about 200,000 distinct CDR3 sequences, around 96% being singletons. The TCR comes from a human donor with multiple sclerosis. Sequenced: CD4+ T cells from PBMCs.

CDR3 protein: CSVIGTNQETQYF. The CDR3, as DNA: TGCAGCGTGATTGGGACAAACCAAGAGACCCAGTACTTC. The chain employs TRBV29-1 and TRBJ2-5, with D perhaps matching TRBD1 (6 bases). This CDR3 contains 13 residues. V was clipped by 6 bases and J by 0 bases, with 11 bases between them. The germline V gene encodes CDR1 SQVTM and CDR2 ANQGSEA. Using reference TRBV29-1 and TRBJ2-5 for the parts outside the CDR3, the full variable domain is SAVISQKPSRDICQRGTSLTIQCQVDSQVTMMFWYRQQPGQSLTLIATANQGSEATYESGFVIDKFPISRPNLTFSTLTVSNMSPEDSSIYLCSVIGTNQETQYFGPGTRLLVL.